A selection of T cell receptor beta chains follows, all from one sample in a study of graft-versus-host responses after intestinal transplantation. The repertoire was sequenced with immunoSEQ multiplex PCR; TCRdb's copy has only in-frame clones and lacks some. The top ten hold around 2.5% of the sample, which has 11,000 to 15,000 clones, 35% seen once. The specimen was alloreactive CD8+ T cells from a mixed lymphocyte reaction culture, collected before intestinal transplant. The receptors were sampled from a human patient who received an intestinal transplant. The CDR3 runs from the conserved cysteine through the conserved F or W.

V gene	J gene	CDR3 protein
TRBV25-1	TRBJ1-6	CASSGPDSPLHF
TRBV4-1	TRBJ1-2	CASSQVPARGGYTF
TRBV29-1	TRBJ1-2	CSVEDGRGNGYTF
TRBV29-1	TRBJ1-4	CSVDLTGATNEKLFF
TRBV14	TRBJ2-7	CASSQNRVLYEQYF
TRBV5-6	TRBJ2-1	CASSFGTSDYNEQFF
TRBV19	TRBJ2-3	CASSILGQGPDTQYF
TRBV5-1	TRBJ1-2	CASSLGTGGVYGYTF
TRBV27	TRBJ1-5	CASSLQVGNQPQHF
TRBV4-1	TRBJ2-5	CASSQDTSGGAGETQYF
TRBV19	TRBJ2-7	CASSIIFAGRTPRPLYEQYF
TRBV13	TRBJ2-5	CASSPSDRKETQYF
TRBV5-5	TRBJ1-6	CASSPDRFNSPLHF
TRBV11-2	TRBJ1-1	CASSLETAPVPEAFF
TRBV11-2	TRBJ2-3	CASSFGGLPDTQYF
TRBV7-8	TRBJ2-1	CASSPRFRGTYNEQFF
TRBV7-9	TRBJ1-3	CASSLGGDTIYF
TRBV6-1	TRBJ2-6	CASSELGNTGANVLTF
TRBV7-9	TRBJ2-3	CASSLALRVSPDTQYF
TRBV27	TRBJ1-5	CASSFLDSNQPQHF
TRBV6-1	TRBJ1-1	CASSEVRTNTEAFF
TRBV7-6	TRBJ2-5	CASSLNLGTYPYF
TRBV11-2	TRBJ2-7	CASSPVRAGATYEQYF
TRBV4-1	TRBJ1-2	CASSPQRTVNYGYTF
TRBV27	TRBJ2-7	CASSLGVTYEQYF
TRBV5-8	TRBJ2-1	CASTTAGIWWGEQFF
TRBV7-6	TRBJ2-1	CASSLGGRLYNEQFF
TRBV25-1	TRBJ1-2	CASSGGTRPLNYGYTF